Following are 25 T cell receptor beta chains from one sample sequenced in a study of patients and donors after allogeneic stem cell transplantation. TCRdb itself ran the RT-PCR reads through MiXCR, one entry per CDR3 protein. The profile shows approximately 220,000 distinct CDR3 sequences, more than 35% of them singletons. Sequencing was done on a sample of blood, either unsorted or a sorted T cell fraction (not recorded which). The receptors originated from a human donor who was either an allogeneic HSCT recipient or a stem cell or donor lymphocyte infusion donor (not recorded which). It is not recorded whose cells these are; they may come from a transplant donor.

This clonotype was observed at least ten times. The J gene is TRBJ2-2, the V gene TRBV5-1, with D tentatively TRBD1 (5 bases). CDR3 size: 16 residues. The germline V and J ends were trimmed by 4 bases and 3 bases, with 16 bases remaining between them. The germline gives CDR1 SGHRS, CDR2 YFSETQ. In nucleotides, the CDR3 is TGCGCCAGCAGCCTGGTCCCCCAGGGTGACACCGGGGAGCTGTTTTTT. As protein: CASSLVPQGDTGELFF.

This clonotype was detected only a few times. This chain connects TRBV4-3 to TRBJ2-1; 8 nucleotides align to TRBD2. With 0 bases clipped from V and 7 bases from J, the junction kept 8 bases outside the gene matches. The CDR3 is 16 amino acids. Germline lookup yields CDR1 LGHNA and CDR2 YSLEER. CDR3 sequence: CASSQDERGTRNEQFF. The CDR3 DNA follows: TGCGCCAGCAGCCAAGATGAGCGGGGGACCAGGAATGAGCAGTTCTTC.

In this sample, this clonotype turned up a few times. This chain uses TRBV5-1 with TRBJ1-1, with D perhaps TRBD1 (5 bases). The V end lost 2 bases, the J end lost 0 bases, and 14 bases lay between the germline ends. The CDR3 covers 16 residues. Germline CDR1 is SGHRS and CDR2 is YFSETQ. CDR3 residues: CASSFLGLDLNTEAFF. CDR3 in DNA: TGCGCCAGCAGCTTTCTGGGGCTCGATTTGAACACTGAAGCTTTCTTT.

The chain employs TRBV24-1 and TRBJ2-3, with a tentative D call TRBD1 (6 bases). Trimming took off 7 bases at V and 6 bases at J, with 19 bases between the two ends. The CDR3 is 15 residues long. The germline V gene has CDR1 KGHDR and CDR2 SFDVKD. The DNA for the CDR3 is TGTGCCACCAGATCAAGGACAGCCGACTGGGATACGCAGTATTTT. Its translation is CATRSRTADWDTQYF.

The chain employs TRBV20-1 and TRBJ1-6; tentatively, D is TRBD1 (5 bases). Deletions cut 6 bases from V and 3 bases from J, with 15 bases between. This CDR3 is built from 15 residues. Germline V CDR1 and CDR2: DFQATT, SNEGSKA (reference sequence). The CDR3 DNA follows: TGCAGTGCACTCAGTGGGGCATTCTATAATTCACCCCTCCACTTT. This sequence encodes CSALSGAFYNSPLHF.

The V call is TRBV12-3 or TRBV12-4, the J call TRBJ1-2, with D possibly TRBD1 on 5 matching bases. The V gene lost 6 bases and the J gene lost 8 bases, with 16 bases spanning the gap. CDR3 length: 13 residues. The CDR3 sequence is CASRPQEAHGYTF. DNA of the CDR3: TGTGCCAGCAGACCACAGGAGGCTCACGGCTACACCTTC.

This clonotype was seen a handful of times. The chain employs TRBV12-3 or TRBV12-4 and TRBJ1-1; D is unclear. The CDR3 is 15 amino acids. Trimming took 3 bases from V and 8 from J, leaving 19 bases between them. The CDR3 loop is CASSFLGGRRREAFF. For the CDR3, the DNA is TGTGCCAGCAGTTTCTTGGGAGGGAGACGTAGGGAAGCTTTCTTT.

The chain carries TRBV6-6 and TRBJ2-3; 9 bases are a match to TRBD2. V was clipped by 2 bases and J by 4 bases; unmatched bases: 4. The germline CDR1 and CDR2 sequences are MNHNY and SVGAGI (reference sequence). The CDR3 sequence is 15 residues long. The CDR3 DNA sequence: TGTGCCAGCAGTTACGTGCGGGGGGGCCCAGATACGCAGTATTTT. Translated, it gives CASSYVRGGPDTQYF.

This chain links TRBV20-1 with TRBJ2-1, with TRBD2 matching 9 bases. The CDR3 has 15 residues. Germline values: CDR1 DFQATT, CDR2 SNEGSKA (reference sequence). J gave up 8 bases and V 1 base, and 9 bases lay outside the gene matches. CDR3 region: CSARVGGGAWDEQFF. DNA for the CDR3: TGCAGTGCTAGAGTCGGCGGGGGGGCCTGGGATGAGCAGTTCTTC.

The J gene is TRBJ2-7, the V gene TRBV12-3 or TRBV12-4; 15 bases align to TRBD2. This CDR3 has 17 residues. J lost 2 bases, V lost 5 bases, and 7 bases had no gene match. Written as DNA, the CDR3 is TGTGCCAGCAGTACCGGACTAGCGGGGGGGAGCCCCTACGAGCAGTACTTC. Its protein product is CASSTGLAGGSPYEQYF.

This clonotype was picked up a small number of times. The chain recombines TRBV11-2 with TRBJ1-3, with unresolved D. The CDR3 sequence is 14 residues long. Germline V gives CDR1 SGHAT, CDR2 FQNNGV. The V gene lost 3 bases and the J gene lost 2 bases, with 8 bases spanning the gap. The DNA of the CDR3 is TGTGCCAGCAGCTTCGCGACGGCTGGAAACACCATATATTTT. This gives the protein CASSFATAGNTIYF. Drawing the rest from reference TRBV11-2 and TRBJ1-3, the complete variable domain is EAGVAQSPRYKIIEKRQSVAFWCNPISGHATLYWYQQILGQGPKLLIQFQNNGVVDDSQLPKDRFSAERLKGVDSTLKIQPAKLEDSAVYLCASSFATAGNTIYFGEGSWLTVV.

This sequence joins TRBV12-3 or TRBV12-4 and TRBJ1-4; D not resolved. Trimming shortened V by 8 bases and J by 7 bases, and 17 bases separated the two germline ends. This CDR3 is built from 14 residues. CDR3 residues: CASGYSWAAEKLFF. In DNA, the CDR3 is TGTGCCAGCGGATACTCGTGGGCTGCTGAAAAACTGTTTTTT.

The V and J genes are TRBV7-8 and TRBJ1-6, with 10 bases lining up with TRBD1. J was trimmed by 10 bases and V by 5 bases; bases with no gene match: 5. CDR1 is SGHVS and CDR2 is FQNEAQ in the germline V gene. This CDR3 region has 14 residues. CDR3 sequence (DNA): TGTGCCAGCAGCCGGAGGGACAGGGGATCACCCCTCCACTTT. Translated, it gives CASSRRDRGSPLHF.

The gene calls are TRBV30 and TRBJ1-4; D is perhaps TRBD1 (5 bases). Trimming left V 2 bases short and J 8 bases short, with 12 bases between. CDR1 is GTSNPN, CDR2 SVGIG, per germline (reference sequence). CDR3 length: 13 residues. DNA of the CDR3: TGTGCCTGGAGTCTAGGGGCTACAGAAAAACTGTTTTTT. Its translation: CAWSLGATEKLFF.

The chain couples TRBV5-1 to TRBJ1-1; no firm D call. CDR3 length: 16 residues. V lost 0 bases to trimming and J lost 4 bases, with 16 bases between them. The germline CDR1 and CDR2 sequences are SGHRS and YFSETQ. For the CDR3, the DNA is TGCGCCAGCAGCTTGGCAGGATCTCCGGGCGCCACTGAAGCTTTCTTT. This translates into CASSLAGSPGATEAFF.

This clonotype was detected only a few times. The V call is TRBV7-6, the J call TRBJ1-3; possible D gene TRBD1, 5 bases. Germline-derived CDR1 and CDR2 are SGHVS and FNYEAQ. V was clipped by 1 base and J by 0 bases, with 7 bases between them. There are 15 residues in the CDR3. The CDR3 spells CASSLGGSSGNTIYF. The CDR3 DNA reads TGTGCCAGCAGCTTAGGGGGGAGCTCTGGAAACACCATATATTTT. The full variable domain, in which reference TRBV7-6 and TRBJ1-3 provide the parts outside the CDR3, is GAGVSQSPRYKVTKRGQDVALRCDPISGHVSLYWYRQALGQGPEFLTYFNYEAQQDKSGLPNDRFSAERPEGSISTLTIQRTEQRDSAMYRCASSLGGSSGNTIYFGEGSWLTVV.

The chain recombines TRBV4-1 with TRBJ1-1; D gene unclear. The CDR3 has 17 amino acids. Trimming took 1 base from V and 1 from J, leaving 16 bases between them. The germline gives CDR1 MGHRA, CDR2 YSYEKL. CDR3 coding DNA: TGCGCCAGCAGCCAAGGTAACAGTTATCTTTCGAACACTGAAGCTTTCTTT. This codes for CASSQGNSYLSNTEAFF.

V usage is TRBV20-1 and J usage is TRBJ2-1, with 15 bases fitting TRBD2. The CDR3 totals 17 residues. Trimming cost V 3 bases and J 6 bases; bases outside gene matches: 9. Germline lookup yields CDR1 DFQATT and CDR2 SNEGSKA (reference sequence). CDR3 in DNA: TGCAGTGCTAGGTTGAGGGGACTAGCGGGGGGATCCAATGAGCAGTTCTTC. This translates into CSARLRGLAGGSNEQFF.

This clonotype has only a few counts. The chain carries TRBV3-1 and TRBJ1-6, with 8 bases identical to TRBD1. The CDR3 runs 18 residues. The V gene end was trimmed by 4 bases and the J gene end by 0 bases; junction bases not matched to a gene: 8. In germline, CDR1 is LGHDT, CDR2 YNNKEL (reference sequence). The CDR3: CASSPHRGGISYNSPLHF. Written as DNA, the CDR3 is TGTGCCAGCAGCCCCCACAGGGGGGGGATCTCCTATAATTCACCCCTCCACTTT.

This clonotype was picked up a small number of times. The rearrangement joins TRBV4-1 to TRBJ1-5; D remains ambiguous. The V end lost 4 bases, the J end lost 6 bases, and 13 bases lay between the germline ends. The CDR3 spans 14 residues. CDR1 MGHRA and CDR2 YSYEKL come from the germline V gene. CDR3 in amino acids: CASSRGPEPQPQHF. In DNA form, the CDR3 reads TGCGCCAGCAGCCGTGGACCAGAACCTCAGCCCCAGCATTTT.

This chain connects TRBV30 to TRBJ2-2; 10 bases agree with TRBD1. From germline, CDR1 is GTSNPN and CDR2 SVGIG (reference sequence). The CDR3 contains 16 residues. V shed 1 base, J shed 5 bases, and the junction held 7 bases outside the gene matches. CDR3 loop: CAWSEGQGVYTGELFF. CDR3 in DNA: TGTGCCTGGAGTGAAGGACAGGGGGTATATACCGGGGAGCTGTTTTTT.

This rearrangement joins TRBV24-1 to TRBJ1-1; D not certain. Germline V CDR1 and CDR2: KGHDR, SFDVKD. The V gene lost 3 bases and the J gene lost 5 bases, with 9 bases spanning the gap. The CDR3 is made up of 13 amino acids. Written as DNA, the CDR3 is TGTGCCACCAGTGATCCGGGAAAGACTGAAGCTTTCTTT. The encoded protein is CATSDPGKTEAFF.

This chain uses TRBV6-6 with TRBJ2-3; 10 bases fit TRBD2. There are 15 residues in the CDR3. Germline V gives CDR1 MNHNY, CDR2 SVGAGI (reference sequence). After removal of 3 bases from V and 0 bases from J, the junction contained 0 bases not matched to a gene. The CDR3: CASSYSGGSTDTQYF. In nucleotides, the CDR3 is TGTGCCAGCAGTTATAGCGGGGGGAGCACAGATACGCAGTATTTT.

The V call is TRBV5-1, the J call TRBJ1-1; tentative D call: TRBD1 (5 bases). The CDR3 covers 17 residues. CDR1 is SGHRS and CDR2 is YFSETQ in the germline V gene. Trimming took 3 bases from V and 1 from J, leaving 19 bases between them. CDR3: CASSSLITGAANTEAFF. The CDR3 DNA follows: TGCGCCAGCAGCTCCTTAATAACCGGGGCAGCGAACACTGAAGCTTTCTTT.

The V and J genes are TRBV3-1 and TRBJ2-5; D gene uncertain. The V end lost 1 base, the J end lost 4 bases, and 13 bases lay between the germline ends. The CDR3 length is 15 residues. CDR1 LGHDT and CDR2 YNNKEL come from the germline V gene (reference sequence). This CDR3 reads CASSQVLLSGETQYF. The CDR3 bases are TGTGCCAGCAGCCAAGTTCTGCTGTCTGGAGAGACCCAGTACTTC.